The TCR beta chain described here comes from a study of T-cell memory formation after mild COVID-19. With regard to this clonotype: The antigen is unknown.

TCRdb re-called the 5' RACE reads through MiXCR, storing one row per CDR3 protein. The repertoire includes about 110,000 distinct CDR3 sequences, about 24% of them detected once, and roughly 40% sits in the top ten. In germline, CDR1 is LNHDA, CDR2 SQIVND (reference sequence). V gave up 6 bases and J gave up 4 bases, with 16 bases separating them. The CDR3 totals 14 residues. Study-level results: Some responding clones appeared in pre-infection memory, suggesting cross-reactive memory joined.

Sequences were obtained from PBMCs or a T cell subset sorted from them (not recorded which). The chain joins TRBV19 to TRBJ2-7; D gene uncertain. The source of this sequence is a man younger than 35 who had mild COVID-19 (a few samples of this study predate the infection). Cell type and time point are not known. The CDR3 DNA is TGTGCCAGTAGCGTGGCTGGGGTGTGGTACGAGCAGTACTTC. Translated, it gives CASSVAGVWYEQYF.